The 32 T cell receptor beta chains reported below all come from one sample, sequenced in a study of T-cell memory formation after mild COVID-19. TCRdb passed the 5' RACE reads through MiXCR, listing each CDR3 protein once. Of roughly 500,000 distinct CDR3 sequences listed, roughly 22% were seen once; the top ten hold around 12%. The sample was PBMCs or a T cell subset sorted from them (not recorded which). These receptor sequences come from an adult woman who had mild COVID-19 (a few samples of this study predate the infection). Cell type and time point are not known.

This chain joins TRBV7-9 and TRBJ1-6; no firm D call. Trimming took 1 base from V and 9 from J, leaving 10 bases between them. This CDR3 is 14 amino acids long. Germline loops: CDR1 SEHNR, CDR2 FQNEAQ (reference sequence). The CDR3 DNA sequence: TGTGCCAGCAGCTTAGGACTTTCTGGTTCACCCCTCCACTTT. Translating gives CASSLGLSGSPLHF. The full variable domain, completed using reference TRBV7-9 and TRBJ1-6, is DTGVSQNPRHKITKRGQNVTFRCDPISEHNRLYWYRQTLGQGPEFLTYFQNEAQLEKSRLLSDRFSAERPKGSFSTLEIQRTEQGDSAMYLCASSLGLSGSPLHFGNGTRLTVT.

This clonotype has ten or more counts. The rearrangement joins TRBV6-1 to TRBJ1-5; 9 positions agree with TRBD1. The germline gives CDR1 MNHNS, CDR2 SASEGT. V dropped 4 bases and J dropped 6; count of bases not matched to a gene: 10. The CDR3 contains 16 residues. The CDR3 DNA reads TGTGCCAGCAGTGGGTCTTTCGGGACAGGGTTTCAGCCCCAGCATTTT. Protein sequence: CASSGSFGTGFQPQHF.

This clonotype was detected a few times. V is TRBV7-9 and J is TRBJ2-6; D remains ambiguous. With 3 bases removed from V and 2 bases from J, the gap between germline ends came to 2 bases. In germline, CDR1 is SEHNR, CDR2 FQNEAQ (reference sequence). CDR3 length equals 13 residues. CDR3 sequence: CASSFPGANVLTF. In nucleotides, the CDR3 is TGTGCCAGCAGCTTTCCTGGGGCCAACGTCCTGACTTTC.

V usage is TRBV5-1 and J usage is TRBJ1-1; D possibly corresponds to TRBD1 (6 bases). Germline lookup yields CDR1 SGHRS and CDR2 YFSETQ. The CDR3 is made up of 17 amino acids. The ends were cut back, 1 base at V and 0 bases at J, with 16 bases in the middle. The CDR3 DNA sequence: TGCGCCAGCAGCTTGCGACAGGTGTCTACTATGAACACTGAAGCTTTCTTT. This gives the protein CASSLRQVSTMNTEAFF.

This chain links TRBV7-2 with TRBJ2-2; possibly TRBD2 for D (5 bases). The CDR3 length is 14 residues. The ends were cut back, 8 bases at V and 2 bases at J, with 12 bases in the middle. Germline CDR1 SGHTA, CDR2 FQGNSA. In DNA form, the CDR3 reads TGTGCCAGCCCGGGGATCCCAAACACCGGGGAGCTGTTTTTT. Its protein product is CASPGIPNTGELFF.

The table lists this clonotype with a few counts. This chain links TRBV7-3 with TRBJ2-6; either TRBD1 or TRBD2 may supply D (5 bases each). The CDR3 runs 17 residues. In germline, CDR1 is SGHTA, CDR2 FQGTGA. The V end lost 1 base, the J end lost 1 base, and 11 bases lay between the germline ends. The CDR3 loop reads CASSLMGEGSGANVLTF. CDR3 DNA sequence: TGTGCCAGCAGCTTAATGGGGGAAGGGTCTGGGGCCAACGTCCTGACTTTC.

The chain employs TRBV10-3 and TRBJ1-2; a possible D gene is TRBD1 (6 bases). V was shortened by 0 bases and J by 4 bases, with 9 bases between the two germline ends. Germline CDR1 and CDR2: ENHRY and SYGVKD. CDR3 size: 14 residues. The CDR3 sequence is CAISESTGSYGYTF. The DNA of the CDR3 is TGTGCCATCAGTGAGTCCACAGGGAGCTATGGCTACACCTTC.

The chain recombines TRBV29-1 with TRBJ2-7; perhaps TRBD1 as D (5 bases). V gave up 3 bases and J gave up 2 bases, with 11 bases separating them. CDR3 size: 13 residues. Germline CDR1 reads SQVTM; CDR2 reads ANQGSEA. The CDR3 reads CSVEGHTAYEQYF. CDR3 coding DNA: TGCAGCGTTGAGGGGCATACTGCCTACGAGCAGTACTTC.

The CDR3 sequence: CASSIAGRGAGGEKLFF. The CDR3 coding sequence is TGTGCCAGTAGTATAGCTGGCAGGGGGGCTGGGGGTGAAAAACTGTTTTTT. V gene TRBV19 combines with J gene TRBJ1-4; the match to TRBD1 covers 7 bases. Per the germline V gene, CDR1 is LNHDA and CDR2 is SQIVND (reference sequence). V lost 1 base and J lost 7; bases outside the gene matches: 12. The CDR3 runs 17 residues.

The chain is built from TRBV11-2 and TRBJ2-1; 12 bases agree with TRBD1. The CDR3 contains 15 residues. Germline assignment: CDR1 SGHAT and CDR2 FQNNGV. With V trimmed by 2 bases and J by 10 bases, 6 bases remained unmatched. In DNA, the CDR3 is TGTGCCAGCAGCTTACCGGGACAGGGGGCAAAGGAGCAGTTCTTC. It is translated as CASSLPGQGAKEQFF.

The CDR3 nucleotides read TGCAGCGTTGGGGGAGGGGTCAGCACAGATACGCAGTATTTT. Protein product: CSVGGGVSTDTQYF. V usage is TRBV29-1 and J usage is TRBJ2-3; 7 nucleotides line up with TRBD2. The CDR3 is 14 amino acids. Per germline, CDR1 SQVTM and CDR2 ANQGSEA. Trimming at V came to 4 bases and at J to 0 bases, leaving 4 bases not matched to a gene.

This clonotype was counted only a few times. This chain connects TRBV6-5 to TRBJ2-7; D is unresolved. The CDR3 loop spans 13 amino acids. V lost 5 bases and J 3 bases, leaving 11 bases between the germline ends. From germline, CDR1 is MNHEY and CDR2 SVGAGI. CDR3: CASSTYGNYEQYF. The CDR3, as DNA: TGTGCCAGCAGTACCTACGGCAACTACGAGCAGTACTTC.

The chain carries TRBV6-6 and TRBJ2-3, with 7 bases that match TRBD2. The CDR3 totals 15 residues. CDR1 and CDR2 from the germline V gene are MNHNY and SVGAGI (reference sequence). V lost 5 bases to trimming and J lost 1 base; unmatched junction nucleotides: 6. The CDR3 spells CASSHQGGGTDTQYF. CDR3 DNA: TGTGCCAGCAGTCACCAGGGAGGGGGCACAGATACGCAGTATTTT.

The rearrangement uses TRBV7-2 and TRBJ2-1; maybe TRBD2 (6 bases). Trimming cost V 3 bases and J 15 bases, with 18 bases left between them. Germline-derived CDR1 and CDR2 are SGHTA and FQGNSA. The CDR3 contains 13 residues. The CDR3 nucleotides are TGTGCCAGCAGCTTTCCGACTAGAGGGGTGGTGTTCTTC. Encoded protein: CASSFPTRGVVFF.

The rearrangement joins TRBV6-5 to TRBJ1-3; 7 bases map to TRBD1. The V segment lost 2 bases and the J segment 9 bases; nucleotides outside the gene matches: 4. Germline assignment: CDR1 MNHEY and CDR2 SVGAGI. This CDR3 contains 13 residues. The DNA of the CDR3 is TGTGCCAGCAGTTACACAGGGGAGGGCACCATATATTTT. Protein product: CASSYTGEGTIYF.

CDR3 amino acids: CASSYRSVGLNYGYTF. As DNA, the CDR3 is TGTGCCAGCAGTTACCGGAGCGTAGGGCTTAACTATGGCTACACCTTC. The chain uses TRBV6-5 and TRBJ1-2; D not resolved. Per germline, CDR1 MNHEY and CDR2 SVGAGI. This CDR3 has 16 residues. The ends were cut back, 2 bases at V and 1 base at J, with 14 bases in the middle.

This clonotype was seen a few times. The J gene is TRBJ1-2, the V gene TRBV5-1; D possibly corresponds to TRBD1 (6 bases). CDR1 and CDR2 (germline): SGHRS, YFSETQ. This CDR3 has 15 residues. V was clipped by 1 base and J by 4 bases, with 14 bases between them. The chain's CDR3 is CASSLNGGDSYGYTF. The CDR3 nucleotides read TGCGCCAGCAGCTTGAATGGGGGCGATTCCTATGGCTACACCTTC.

The chain combines TRBV7-2 with TRBJ1-1, with a tentative D call TRBD1 (5 bases). The CDR3 contains 13 residues. Germline V gives CDR1 SGHTA, CDR2 FQGNSA. V lost 5 bases and J lost 3, with 10 bases in between. CDR3 DNA sequence: TGTGCCAGCAGCGCCCAGGGTTACACTGAAGCTTTCTTT. Translated: CASSAQGYTEAFF.

This clonotype was found a few times. The chain carries TRBV18 and TRBJ1-1; D remains unclear. Trimming pared 1 base from V and 1 base from J, leaving 7 bases between. The CDR3 has 14 amino acids. The germline V gene encodes CDR1 KGHSH and CDR2 LQKENI. In DNA form, the CDR3 reads TGTGCCAGCTCACCACAAAAAGGGAACACTGAAGCTTTCTTT. This sequence encodes CASSPQKGNTEAFF.

This rearrangement joins TRBV11-1 to TRBJ2-7, with TRBD2 as a possible D gene (6 bases). Germline V gene data show CDR1 as SGHAT and CDR2 as FQDESV (reference sequence). The CDR3 is 15 residues long. V shed 6 bases and J shed 0 bases, with 15 bases lying between them. The CDR3 loop reads CASRPRRGTSYEQYF. CDR3 nucleotides: TGTGCCAGCAGACCTCGCCGGGGGACCTCCTACGAGCAGTACTTC.

The chain joins TRBV20-1 to TRBJ2-1; TRBD2 matches at 15 bases. After removal of 6 bases from V and 7 bases from J, the junction contained 7 bases not matched to a gene. Per the germline V gene, CDR1 is DFQATT and CDR2 is SNEGSKA (reference sequence). This CDR3 has 15 residues. Here the CDR3 DNA reads TGCAGTGCCTTCGGACTAGCGGGGGGGCAGAATGAGCAGTTCTTC. Translation gives CSAFGLAGGQNEQFF.

The chain combines TRBV20-1 with TRBJ2-3; 10 bases are shared with TRBD2. Germline V CDR1 and CDR2: DFQATT, SNEGSKA (reference sequence). The CDR3 is 15 amino acids. J gave up 3 bases and V 4 bases, and 7 bases lay outside the gene matches. DNA of the CDR3: TGCAGTGCTACTTCTAGCGGGAGAGTGACAGATACGCAGTATTTT. This translates into CSATSSGRVTDTQYF.

This clonotype was observed many times. The rearrangement joins TRBV12-3 or TRBV12-4 to TRBJ1-5; 8 bases are shared with TRBD1. There are 14 residues in the CDR3. The ends lost 5 bases at V and 5 bases at J; junction bases unmatched: 5. CDR3 coding DNA: TGTGCCAGCAGTCCCAGGGGGCGGGATCAGCCCCAGCATTTT. Amino acid sequence: CASSPRGRDQPQHF.

This clonotype was picked up many times. J is TRBJ2-3 and V is TRBV7-8; weak D call: TRBD2 (5 bases). In germline, CDR1 is SGHVS, CDR2 FQNEAQ. Trimming removed 0 bases from V and 13 bases from J, with 11 bases in between. The CDR3 is 12 residues long. The CDR3 protein is CASSLAEEVEYF. CDR3 DNA: TGTGCCAGCAGCTTAGCCGAGGAGGTGGAGTATTTT.

Only a few counts were recorded for this clonotype. The chain employs TRBV6-5 and TRBJ1-2; D ambiguous. CDR1 and CDR2 from the germline V gene are MNHEY and SVGAGI. Trimming stripped 7 bases from V and 1 base from J, with 16 bases between. The CDR3 sequence is 15 residues long. CDR3 protein: CASISGGRNNYGYTF. CDR3 nucleotide sequence: TGTGCCAGCATCTCAGGAGGGAGAAATAACTATGGCTACACCTTC.

The CDR3 protein is CASSFGQGLNEQFF. DNA of the CDR3: TGTGCCAGCAGCTTTGGCCAGGGTCTCAATGAGCAGTTCTTC. This chain uses TRBV5-5 with TRBJ2-1, with D perhaps TRBD1 (5 bases). CDR3 length: 14 amino acids. CDR1 SGHKS and CDR2 YYEKEE come from the germline V gene (reference sequence). V was clipped by 2 bases and J by 6 bases, with 12 bases between them.

This chain connects TRBV25-1 to TRBJ2-3, with 8 bases aligning to TRBD1. The CDR3 consists of 14 residues. Per germline, CDR1 MGHDK and CDR2 SYGVNS. The V segment lost 8 bases and the J segment 1 base; nucleotides outside the gene matches: 5. CDR3 residues: CASAVTGGTDTQYF. The CDR3 DNA reads TGTGCCAGCGCGGTGACAGGGGGCACAGATACGCAGTATTTT.

This clonotype was detected a few times. One end of the junction varies from germline; a read error may be responsible. The rearrangement joins TRBV29-1 to TRBJ2-7; D may be TRBD1 (5 bases). CDR1 and CDR2 from the germline V gene are SQVTM and ANQGSEA. This CDR3 has 11 residues. For the CDR3, the DNA is TGCAGCGTCTCCCAGGGTAACGAGCAGTATTTC. It yields the protein CSVSQGNEQYF.

The chain combines TRBV5-1 with TRBJ2-2; D assignment may be TRBD1 or TRBD2 (5 bases each). Germline V gene sequence: CDR1 SGHRS, CDR2 YFSETQ. Trimming took off 4 bases at V and 7 bases at J, with 17 bases between the two ends. This CDR3 has 15 amino acids. CDR3 amino acids: CASSQGTGMDGELFF. The CDR3 DNA follows: TGCGCCAGCAGCCAAGGGACCGGGATGGACGGGGAGCTGTTTTTT.

The chain carries TRBV10-3 and TRBJ2-3, with 7 bases matching TRBD2. The CDR3 runs 15 residues. V lost 3 bases to trimming and J lost 2 bases; unmatched junction nucleotides: 5. CDR1 and CDR2 from the germline V gene are ENHRY and SYGVKD. CDR3 sequence: CAISESLAVTDTQYF. For the CDR3, the DNA is TGTGCCATCAGTGAATCCCTAGCGGTCACAGATACGCAGTATTTT.

This clonotype occurred a few times. V is TRBV15 and J is TRBJ1-1; D gene unclear. V was trimmed by 5 bases and J by 1 base, leaving 17 bases between them. Looked up from germline, CDR1 is LNHNV and CDR2 is YYDKDF (reference sequence). The CDR3 contains 16 residues. The CDR3 DNA sequence: TGTGCCACCAGCCTAATAAGCGGCAGGCGGAACACTGAAGCTTTCTTT. Encoded protein: CATSLISGRRNTEAFF.

This chain's CDR3 is CAISGDRYTF. Here the CDR3 DNA reads TGTGCCATCAGTGGGGACCGCTACACCTTC. This rearrangement joins TRBV10-3 to TRBJ1-2; D is perhaps TRBD1 (5 bases). The CDR3 totals 10 residues. Per germline, CDR1 ENHRY and CDR2 SYGVKD. V gave up 4 bases and J gave up 9 bases, with 6 bases separating them.